Each of the 20 T cell receptor beta chains below was sequenced from the same sample in a study of monozygotic twins with inflammatory bowel disease. For each CDR3 protein, TCRdb gives one entry from its re-call of the 5' RACE reads, without DNA. The table for this sample gives fewer than 550,000 distinct CDR3 sequences. The sample was blood. All receptors derive from a human donor with ulcerative colitis or Crohn's disease, or a healthy co-twin of an affected twin (not recorded which).

The V gene is TRBV5-1, the J gene TRBJ2-1; TCRdb indicates TRBD2, and absent DNA this call remains unverified. This CDR3 comprises 16 residues. The germline V gene has CDR1 SGHRS and CDR2 YFSETQ. The CDR3 sequence: CASGQELAGTAGEQFF.

The gene calls are TRBV15 and TRBJ1-2; the TRBD1 assignment by TCRdb is unverifiable without DNA. The CDR3 length is 11 residues. From germline, CDR1 is LNHNV and CDR2 YYDKDF (reference sequence). The CDR3 is CATSPGYGYTF.

V usage is TRBV5-1 and J usage is TRBJ1-4; the TCRdb D gene call, TRBD1, has no DNA to confirm it. Germline CDR1 reads SGHRS; CDR2 reads YFSETQ. This CDR3 spans 16 amino acids. CDR3 amino acids: CASSTSTQGGGEKLFF.

The V and J genes are TRBV7-2 and TRBJ1-2; absent DNA, TCRdb's TRBD1 call cannot be checked. The CDR3 is made up of 12 amino acids. Germline loops: CDR1 SGHTA, CDR2 FQGNSA. The CDR3 loop reads CASSLSGTGYTF.

This chain uses TRBV29-1 with TRBJ1-2. The CDR3 runs 13 residues. In germline, CDR1 is SQVTM, CDR2 ANQGSEA. This CDR3 is CSVEDRGYISYTF.

The J gene is TRBJ2-7, the V gene TRBV12-5; TCRdb selects TRBD1, and the lack of DNA leaves this call unchecked. CDR3 size: 17 residues. CDR1 and CDR2 (germline): LGHNT, FRNRAP. CDR3 in amino acids: CASGPPLGPRGGYEQYF.

This chain joins TRBV12-3 or TRBV12-4 and TRBJ2-7; the D call from TCRdb, TRBD1, cannot be confirmed without DNA. CDR3 length: 14 residues. CDR3 residues: CASSLSGTFSEQYF.

The rearrangement joins TRBV5-1 to TRBJ1-4. The V gene's germline CDR1 is SGHRS and CDR2 YFSETQ. The CDR3 consists of 16 residues. The CDR3 sequence is CASRKGSLATNEKLFF.

The CDR3 here is CASSPTLGQGETQYF. The V gene is TRBV19, the J gene TRBJ2-5; TCRdb lists TRBD1, though no DNA is available to test this call. Germline V lookup: CDR1 LNHDA, CDR2 SQIVND (reference sequence). This CDR3 is built from 15 residues.

The chain couples TRBV12-3 or TRBV12-4 to TRBJ2-6. This CDR3 is built from 16 residues. CDR3 in amino acids: CASSFGLTSGANVLTF.

The chain uses TRBV27 and TRBJ2-3; the D gene TCRdb calls, TRBD1, cannot be checked with no DNA. Germline V CDR1 and CDR2: MNHEY, SMNVEV (reference sequence). The CDR3 has 16 residues. The CDR3 sequence is CASSFAGTAHTDTQYF.

The rearrangement uses TRBV15 and TRBJ2-3; TCRdb's assignment of TRBD2 cannot be checked, as there is no DNA. There are 15 residues in the CDR3. Germline assignment: CDR1 LNHNV and CDR2 YYDKDF (reference sequence). The CDR3 sequence is CATSARGVTTDTQYF.

The J gene is TRBJ1-2, the V gene TRBV7-2; the D call from TCRdb, TRBD1, cannot be confirmed without DNA. The CDR3 extends over 14 amino acids. Germline CDR1 SGHTA, CDR2 FQGNSA. The CDR3 sequence is CASSWGQGIYGYTF.

V gene TRBV9 combines with J gene TRBJ2-1. The length of the CDR3 is 11 residues. CDR1 and CDR2 from the germline V gene are SGDLS and YYNGEE. Here the CDR3 reads CASSVSSEQFF.

This sequence joins TRBV14 and TRBJ2-5; absent DNA, TCRdb's TRBD1 call cannot be checked. Germline V CDR1 and CDR2: SGHDN, FVKESK. CDR3 size: 16 residues. This CDR3 reads CASSQHAGTILETQYF.

The chain has TRBV5-5 and TRBJ1-1; TCRdb's D call, TRBD1, is unchecked because there is no DNA. The CDR3 spans 16 residues. Germline V gene lookup returns CDR1 SGHKS and CDR2 YYEKEE (reference sequence). The CDR3 reads CASSLDDRVPNTEAFF.

The chain employs TRBV20-1 and TRBJ2-1; TCRdb designates TRBD2, a call that cannot be tested without DNA. Germline lookup yields CDR1 DFQATT and CDR2 SNEGSKA (reference sequence). The length of the CDR3 is 17 residues. CDR3 sequence reads: CSARDSRLAGGPGEQFF.

This sequence joins TRBV15 and TRBJ2-2; TCRdb's D call, TRBD1, is unchecked because there is no DNA. CDR1 LNHNV and CDR2 YYDKDF come from the germline V gene (reference sequence). This CDR3 region has 16 residues. CDR3 in amino acids: CATSRMGQGNTGELFF.

Here the CDR3 reads CASQGTNSPLHF. V and J are TRBV12-3 or TRBV12-4 and TRBJ1-6; TCRdb's D gene call, TRBD1, goes unchecked for lack of DNA. The CDR3 consists of 12 residues.

V gene TRBV18 combines with J gene TRBJ1-1. The CDR3 spans 17 residues. In germline, CDR1 is KGHSH, CDR2 LQKENI. CDR3 region: CASSPPGRAGEDTEAFF. Full variable domain (missing parts from reference TRBV18 and TRBJ1-1): NAGVMQNPRHLVRRRGQEARLRCSPMKGHSHVYWYRQLPEEGLKFMVYLQKENIIDESGMPKERFSAEFPKEGPSILRIQQVVRGDSAAYFCASSPPGRAGEDTEAFFGQGTRLTVV.